This T cell receptor beta chain was sequenced for a study of cytomegalovirus exposure and HLA in healthy donors. Study results and caveats: Later analysis associated a missense DCLRE1C variant with TCR beta V- and J-gene trimming. In vitro checks showed that a few CMV-associated chains really do target CMV antigens. Researchers reported in a later analysis that common viral pathogens appeared linked to several top clusters.

On this clone: Its antigen is still unknown.

Healthy individuals who donated bone marrow served as the donors. CDR1 is KGHSH and CDR2 is LQKENI in the germline V gene. The length of the CDR3 is 15 residues. The junction had 6 bases not matched to a gene; V was cut back by 4 bases and J by 3 bases. The PCR had 60 Vbeta and 13 Jbeta primers. Sequenced by immunoSEQ multiplex PCR; TCRdb stores in-frame clones only, minus some. The table shows 100,000 to 150,000 clones, with roughly 80% occurring only once. Sequenced sample: PBMCs. The rearrangement uses TRBV18 and TRBJ2-3; TRBD1 matches 8 bases. This clonotype originated in a woman in her sixties or seventies in good health and CMV-seronegative. The CDR3 DNA follows: TGTGCCAGCTCACAAGACAGGGGTGGAACAGATACGCAGTATTTT. It yields the protein CASSQDRGGTDTQYF. The whole variable domain, filled in from reference TRBV18 and TRBJ2-3, reads NAGVMQNPRHLVRRRGQEARLRCSPMKGHSHVYWYRQLPEEGLKFMVYLQKENIIDESGMPKERFSAEFPKEGPSILRIQQVVRGDSAAYFCASSQDRGGTDTQYFGPGTRLTVL.